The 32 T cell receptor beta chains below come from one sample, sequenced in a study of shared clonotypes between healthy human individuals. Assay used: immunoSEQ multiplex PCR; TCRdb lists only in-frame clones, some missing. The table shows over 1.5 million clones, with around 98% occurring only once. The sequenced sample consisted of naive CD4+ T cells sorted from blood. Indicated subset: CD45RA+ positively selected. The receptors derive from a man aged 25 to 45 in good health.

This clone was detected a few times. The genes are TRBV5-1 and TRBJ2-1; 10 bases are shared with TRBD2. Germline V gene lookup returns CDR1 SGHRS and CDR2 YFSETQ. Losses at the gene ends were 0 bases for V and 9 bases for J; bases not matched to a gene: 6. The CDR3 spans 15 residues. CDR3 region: CASSLGLAGVVEQFF. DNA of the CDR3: TGCGCCAGCAGCTTGGGGCTAGCGGGAGTGGTTGAGCAGTTCTTC. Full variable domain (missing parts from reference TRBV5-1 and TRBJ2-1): KAGVTQTPRYLIKTRGQQVTLSCSPISGHRSVSWYQQTPGQGLQFLFEYFSETQRNKGNFPGRFSGRQFSNSRSEMNVSTLELGDSALYLCASSLGLAGVVEQFFGPGTRLTVL.

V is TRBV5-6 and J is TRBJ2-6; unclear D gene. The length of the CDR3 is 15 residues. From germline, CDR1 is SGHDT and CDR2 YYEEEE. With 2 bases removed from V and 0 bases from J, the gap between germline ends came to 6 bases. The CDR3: CASSFRRSGANVLTF. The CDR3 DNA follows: TGTGCCAGCAGCTTTCGGCGCTCTGGGGCCAACGTCCTGACTTTC. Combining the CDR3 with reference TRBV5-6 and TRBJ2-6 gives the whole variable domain DAGVTQSPTHLIKTRGQQVTLRCSPKSGHDTVSWYQQALGQGPQFIFQYYEEEERQRGNFPDRFSGHQFPNYSSELNVNALLLGDSALYLCASSFRRSGANVLTFGAGSRLTVL.

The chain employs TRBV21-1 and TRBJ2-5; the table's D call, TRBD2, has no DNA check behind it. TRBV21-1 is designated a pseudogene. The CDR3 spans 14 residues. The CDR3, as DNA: TGTGCCAGCAGCGCCCTAGGTCCATATGAGACCCAGTACTTC. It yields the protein CASSALGPYETQYF.

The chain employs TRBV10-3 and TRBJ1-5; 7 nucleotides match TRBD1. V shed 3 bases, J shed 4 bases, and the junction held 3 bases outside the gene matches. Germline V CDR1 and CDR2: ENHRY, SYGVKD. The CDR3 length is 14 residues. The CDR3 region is CAISEQGRNQPQHF. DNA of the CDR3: TGTGCCATCAGTGAACAGGGGCGAAATCAGCCCCAGCATTTT.

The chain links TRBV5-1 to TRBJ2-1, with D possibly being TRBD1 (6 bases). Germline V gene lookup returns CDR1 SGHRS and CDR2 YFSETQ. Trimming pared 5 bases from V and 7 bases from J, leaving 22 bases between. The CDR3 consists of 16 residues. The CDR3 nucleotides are TGCGCCAGCAGACCAGTTGGGGGCCAGGCCTTGAATGAGCAGTTCTTC. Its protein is CASRPVGGQALNEQFF.

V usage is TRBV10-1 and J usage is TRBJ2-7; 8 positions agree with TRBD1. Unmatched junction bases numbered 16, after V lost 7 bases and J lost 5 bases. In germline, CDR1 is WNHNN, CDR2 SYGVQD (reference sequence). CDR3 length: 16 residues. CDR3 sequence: CASIRIRDRTSDEQYF. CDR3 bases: TGCGCCAGCATCAGGATCCGGGACAGGACTTCGGACGAGCAGTACTTC.

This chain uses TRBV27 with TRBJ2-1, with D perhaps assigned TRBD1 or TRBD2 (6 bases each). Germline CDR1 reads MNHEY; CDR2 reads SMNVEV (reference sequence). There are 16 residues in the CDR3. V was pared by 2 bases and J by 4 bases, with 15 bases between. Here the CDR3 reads CASSLMEGVSYNEQFF. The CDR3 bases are TGTGCCAGCAGTTTAATGGAGGGGGTTAGTTACAATGAGCAGTTCTTC.

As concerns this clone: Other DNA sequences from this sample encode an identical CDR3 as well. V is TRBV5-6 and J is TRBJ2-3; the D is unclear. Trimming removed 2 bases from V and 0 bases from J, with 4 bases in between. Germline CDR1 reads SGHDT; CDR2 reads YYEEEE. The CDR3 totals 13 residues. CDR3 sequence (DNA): TGTGCCAGCAGCTTAAGGAGCACAGATACGCAGTATTTT. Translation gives CASSLRSTDTQYF.

CDR3 amino acids: CASSFTEGTGFYEQYF. CDR3 DNA sequence: TGTGCCAGTAGTTTCACCGAGGGGACAGGGTTCTACGAGCAGTACTTC. The chain has TRBV19 and TRBJ2-7; the match to TRBD1 covers 9 bases. The germline V gene encodes CDR1 LNHDA and CDR2 SQIVND (reference sequence). The CDR3 loop spans 16 amino acids. V dropped 5 bases and J dropped 3; count of bases not matched to a gene: 11.

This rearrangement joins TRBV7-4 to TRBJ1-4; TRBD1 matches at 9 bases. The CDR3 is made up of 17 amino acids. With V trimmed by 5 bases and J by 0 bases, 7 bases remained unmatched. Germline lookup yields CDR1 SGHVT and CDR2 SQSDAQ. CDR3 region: CASSGRTGAATNEKLFF. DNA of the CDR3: TGTGCCAGCAGCGGCCGGACAGGGGCGGCAACTAATGAAAAACTGTTTTTT.

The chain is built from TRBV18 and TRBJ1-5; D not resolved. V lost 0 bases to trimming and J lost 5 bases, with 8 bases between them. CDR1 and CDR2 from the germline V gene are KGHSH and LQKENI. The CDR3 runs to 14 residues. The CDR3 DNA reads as TGTGCCAGCTCACCACCAGGAATGTATCAGCCCCAGCATTTT. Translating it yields CASSPPGMYQPQHF. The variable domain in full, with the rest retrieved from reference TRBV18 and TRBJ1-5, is NAGVMQNPRHLVRRRGQEARLRCSPMKGHSHVYWYRQLPEEGLKFMVYLQKENIIDESGMPKERFSAEFPKEGPSILRIQQVVRGDSAAYFCASSPPGMYQPQHFGDGTRLSIL.

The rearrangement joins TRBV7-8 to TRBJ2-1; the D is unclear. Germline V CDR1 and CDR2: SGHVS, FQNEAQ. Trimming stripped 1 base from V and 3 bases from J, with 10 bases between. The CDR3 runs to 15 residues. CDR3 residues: CASSLGVILYNEQFF. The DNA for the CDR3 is TGTGCCAGCAGCTTAGGGGTTATCCTCTACAATGAGCAGTTCTTC.

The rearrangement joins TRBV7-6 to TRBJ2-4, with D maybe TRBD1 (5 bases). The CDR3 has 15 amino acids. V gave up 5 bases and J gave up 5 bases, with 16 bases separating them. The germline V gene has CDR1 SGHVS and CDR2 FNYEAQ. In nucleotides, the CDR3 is TGTGCCAGCAGCCTCAACCCCACGACAGAAAACATTCAGTACTTC. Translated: CASSLNPTTENIQYF.

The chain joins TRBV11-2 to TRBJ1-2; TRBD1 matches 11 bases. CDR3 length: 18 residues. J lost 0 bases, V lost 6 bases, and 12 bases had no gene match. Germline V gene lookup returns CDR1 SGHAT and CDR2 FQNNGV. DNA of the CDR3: TGTGCCAGCAGATCCACCCGGGACAGGGGGGAAGCTAACTATGGCTACACCTTC. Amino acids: CASRSTRDRGEANYGYTF.

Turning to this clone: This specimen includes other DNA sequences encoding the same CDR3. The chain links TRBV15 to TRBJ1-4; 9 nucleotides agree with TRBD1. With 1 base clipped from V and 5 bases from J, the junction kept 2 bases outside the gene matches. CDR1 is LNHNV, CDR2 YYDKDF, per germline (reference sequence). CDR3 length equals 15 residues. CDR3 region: CATSRVGTGNEKLFF. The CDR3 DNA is TGTGCCACCAGCAGAGTGGGGACAGGGAATGAAAAACTGTTTTTT.

This CDR3 reads CATSIRSGSYEQYF. CDR3 in DNA: TGTGCCACCAGCATCCGTAGCGGTTCTTACGAGCAGTACTTC. J is TRBJ2-7 and V is TRBV15; a weak D match, TRBD2 (6 bases). The germline V gene has CDR1 LNHNV and CDR2 YYDKDF (reference sequence). The CDR3 has 14 residues. V was clipped by 4 bases and J by 4 bases, with 14 bases between them.

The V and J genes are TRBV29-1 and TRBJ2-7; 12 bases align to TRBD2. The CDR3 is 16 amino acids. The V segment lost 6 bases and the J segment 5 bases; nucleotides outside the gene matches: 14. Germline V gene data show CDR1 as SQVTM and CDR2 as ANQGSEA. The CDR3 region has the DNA TGCAGCGTCGAAAAACGGCTAGCGGGAGGGCCGGACGAGCAGTACTTC. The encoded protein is CSVEKRLAGGPDEQYF.

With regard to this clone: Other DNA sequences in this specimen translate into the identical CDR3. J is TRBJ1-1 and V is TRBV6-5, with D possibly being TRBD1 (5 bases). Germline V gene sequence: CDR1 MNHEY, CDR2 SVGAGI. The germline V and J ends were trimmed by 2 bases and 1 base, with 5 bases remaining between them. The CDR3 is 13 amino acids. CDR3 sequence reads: CASSYGGNTEAFF. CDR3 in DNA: TGTGCCAGCAGTTACGGGGGGAACACTGAAGCTTTCTTT.

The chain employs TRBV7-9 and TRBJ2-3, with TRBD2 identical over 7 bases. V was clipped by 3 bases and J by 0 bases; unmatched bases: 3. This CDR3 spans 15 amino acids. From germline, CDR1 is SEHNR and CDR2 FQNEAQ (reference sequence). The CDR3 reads CASSLAAGSTDTQYF. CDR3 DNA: TGTGCCAGCAGCTTGGCAGCGGGAAGCACAGATACGCAGTATTTT.

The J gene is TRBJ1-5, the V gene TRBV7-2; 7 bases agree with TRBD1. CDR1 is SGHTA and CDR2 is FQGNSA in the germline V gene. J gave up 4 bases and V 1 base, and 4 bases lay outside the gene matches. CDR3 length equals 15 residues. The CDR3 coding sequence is TGTGCCAGCAGCTTAGTTTTGGACAGGAATCAGCCCCAGCATTTT. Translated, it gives CASSLVLDRNQPQHF. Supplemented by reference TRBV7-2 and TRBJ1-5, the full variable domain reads GAGVSQSPSNKVTEKGKDVELRCDPISGHTALYWYRQSLGQGLEFLIYFQGNSAPDKSGLPSDRFSAERTGGSVSTLTIQRTQQEDSAVYLCASSLVLDRNQPQHFGDGTRLSIL.

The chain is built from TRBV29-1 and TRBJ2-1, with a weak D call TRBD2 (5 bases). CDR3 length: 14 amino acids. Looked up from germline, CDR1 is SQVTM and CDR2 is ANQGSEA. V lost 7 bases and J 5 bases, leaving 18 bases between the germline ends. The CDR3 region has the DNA TGCAGCGGAGGTCAGCGGCTTTCAAACAATGAGCAGTTCTTC. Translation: CSGGQRLSNNEQFF.

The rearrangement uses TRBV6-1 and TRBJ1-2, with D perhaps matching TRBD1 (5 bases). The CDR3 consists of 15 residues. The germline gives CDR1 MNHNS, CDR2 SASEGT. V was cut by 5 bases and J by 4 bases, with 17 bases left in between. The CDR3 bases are TGTGCCAGCAGTCTACACCATACAGGACTCTATGGCTACACCTTC. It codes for CASSLHHTGLYGYTF.

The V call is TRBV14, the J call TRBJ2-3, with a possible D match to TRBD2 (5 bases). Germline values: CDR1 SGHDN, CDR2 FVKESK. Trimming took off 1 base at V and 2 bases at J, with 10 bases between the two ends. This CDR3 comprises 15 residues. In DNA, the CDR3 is TGTGCCAGCAGCCAAGGGAGGCATCCCACAGATACGCAGTATTTT. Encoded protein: CASSQGRHPTDTQYF.

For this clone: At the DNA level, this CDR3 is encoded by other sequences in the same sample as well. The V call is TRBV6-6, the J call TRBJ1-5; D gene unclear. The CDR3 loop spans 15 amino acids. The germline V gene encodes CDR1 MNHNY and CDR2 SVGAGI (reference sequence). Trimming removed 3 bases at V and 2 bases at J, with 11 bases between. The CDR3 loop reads CASSYGSGGNQPQHF. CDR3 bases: TGTGCCAGCAGTTATGGCAGCGGGGGCAATCAGCCCCAGCATTTT.

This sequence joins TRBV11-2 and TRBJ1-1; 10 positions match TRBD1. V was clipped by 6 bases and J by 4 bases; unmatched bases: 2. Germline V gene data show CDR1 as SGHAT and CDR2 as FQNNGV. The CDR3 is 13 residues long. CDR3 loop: CASRRTGGTEAFF. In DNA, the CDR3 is TGTGCCAGCAGACGGACAGGGGGCACTGAAGCTTTCTTT.

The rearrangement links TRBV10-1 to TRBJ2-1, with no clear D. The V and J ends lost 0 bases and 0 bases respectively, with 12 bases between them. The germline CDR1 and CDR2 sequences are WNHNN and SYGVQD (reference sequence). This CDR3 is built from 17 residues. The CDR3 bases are TGCGCCAGCAGTGAGTCAGTGGGCCTGAGCTCCTACAATGAGCAGTTCTTC. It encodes CASSESVGLSSYNEQFF.

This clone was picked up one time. The CDR3 reads CASSPRGVNEQYF. CDR3 DNA sequence: TGTGCCAGCTCACCACGAGGAGTCAACGAGCAGTACTTC. This chain uses TRBV18 with TRBJ2-7; no definite D call. V lost 1 base and J lost 5, with 9 bases in between. Germline-derived CDR1 and CDR2 are KGHSH and LQKENI. The CDR3 is 13 amino acids.

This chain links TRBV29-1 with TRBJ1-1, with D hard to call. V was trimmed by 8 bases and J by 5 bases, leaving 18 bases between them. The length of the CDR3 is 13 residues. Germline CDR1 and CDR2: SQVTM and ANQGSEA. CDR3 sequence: CSTRPGIGTEAFF. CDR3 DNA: TGCAGCACTAGGCCGGGAATTGGGACTGAAGCTTTCTTT.

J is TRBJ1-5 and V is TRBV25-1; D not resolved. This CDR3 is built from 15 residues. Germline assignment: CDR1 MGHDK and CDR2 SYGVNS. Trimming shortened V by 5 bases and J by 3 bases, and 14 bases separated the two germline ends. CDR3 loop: CASSQGGWYNQPQHF. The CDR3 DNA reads TGTGCCAGCAGTCAAGGTGGCTGGTACAATCAGCCCCAGCATTTT.

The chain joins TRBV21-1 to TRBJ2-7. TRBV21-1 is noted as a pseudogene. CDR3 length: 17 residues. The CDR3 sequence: CASSKAYSGTMTYEQYF. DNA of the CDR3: TGTGCCAGCAGCAAGGCCTACTCCGGGACCATGACCTACGAGCAGTACTTC.

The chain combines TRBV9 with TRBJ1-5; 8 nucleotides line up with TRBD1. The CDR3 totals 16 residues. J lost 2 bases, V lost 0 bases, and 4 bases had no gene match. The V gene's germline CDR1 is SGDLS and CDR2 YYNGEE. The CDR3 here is CASSVDPGGGNQPQHF. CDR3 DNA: TGTGCCAGCAGCGTAGATCCAGGGGGCGGCAATCAGCCCCAGCATTTT.

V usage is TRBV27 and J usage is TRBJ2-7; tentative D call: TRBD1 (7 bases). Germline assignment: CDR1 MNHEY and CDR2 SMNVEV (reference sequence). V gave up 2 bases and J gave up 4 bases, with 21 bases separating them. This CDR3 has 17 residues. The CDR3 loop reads CASSLKTTAGQSYEQYF. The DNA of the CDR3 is TGTGCCAGCAGTTTAAAAACAACGGCGGGACAGTCATACGAGCAGTACTTC.